This T cell receptor beta chain came from a study of cytomegalovirus exposure and HLA in healthy donors. The PCR contained 60 Vbeta and 13 Jbeta primers. The assay was immunoSEQ multiplex PCR, and TCRdb's table has in-frame clones only and misses some. Among fewer than 250,000 clones, over 65% were seen once, and the ten largest hold around 3.6%. The length of the CDR3 is 15 residues. Germline CDR1 is SEHNR and CDR2 is FQNEAQ (reference sequence). V was clipped by 1 base and J by 0 bases, with 9 bases between them. This sequence was found in a man aged 35 to 55 in good health and CMV-seropositive. The specimen was PBMCs. V gene TRBV7-9 combines with J gene TRBJ1-2; TRBD1 is a possible D gene (5 bases). Written as DNA, the CDR3 is TGTGCCAGCAGCTTAGGGGACTCATCTAACTATGGCTACACCTTC. Protein product: CASSLGDSSNYGYTF.